Each of the 19 T cell receptor beta chains below was sequenced from the same sample in a study of T cell changes during pregnancy in multiple sclerosis. TCRdb keeps only in-frame clones here, not all; method: immunoSEQ multiplex PCR. This sample has 85,000 to 95,000 clones, with roughly 89% found just once. Sequences were derived from peripheral blood, sampled after pregnancy. Source of these receptors: a female donor in good health, enrolled as a control in a pregnancy study.

The V gene is TRBV9, the J gene TRBJ2-7; D possibly corresponds to TRBD2 (5 bases). Trimming removed 0 bases at V and 6 bases at J, with 13 bases between. This CDR3 is 14 amino acids long. From germline, CDR1 is SGDLS and CDR2 YYNGEE. The CDR3 region is CASSVGVGVGEQYF. CDR3 nucleotide sequence: TGTGCCAGCAGCGTAGGGGTCGGGGTCGGCGAGCAGTACTTC. Supplemented by reference TRBV9 and TRBJ2-7, the full variable domain reads DSGVTQTPKHLITATGQRVTLRCSPRSGDLSVYWYQQSLDQGLQFLIQYYNGEERAKGNILERFSAQQFPDLHSELNLSSLELGDSALYFCASSVGVGVGEQYFGPGTRLTVT.

CDR3 protein: CASSFGAEQYF. Written as DNA, the CDR3 is TGTGCCAGCAGCTTTGGGGCCGAGCAGTACTTC. The genes are TRBV7-9 and TRBJ2-7; D might be TRBD1 (5 bases). V lost 3 bases and J lost 6, with 6 bases in between. Germline loops: CDR1 SEHNR, CDR2 FQNEAQ (reference sequence). This CDR3 comprises 11 residues.

The chain carries TRBV20-1 and TRBJ2-7; D is unclear. From germline, CDR1 is DFQATT and CDR2 SNEGSKA (reference sequence). The V end was cut by 2 bases, the J end by 3 bases, with 5 bases between. The CDR3 has 11 amino acids. CDR3 residues: CSARQNYEQYF. DNA for the CDR3: TGCAGTGCTAGACAAAACTACGAGCAGTACTTC.

This chain links TRBV9 with TRBJ2-3, with TRBD1 as a possible D gene (6 bases). V was clipped by 3 bases and J by 6 bases, with 11 bases between them. CDR1 is SGDLS and CDR2 is YYNGEE in the germline V gene. The CDR3 has 13 residues. The CDR3 reads CASSAVDRDTQYF. In DNA form, the CDR3 reads TGTGCCAGCAGCGCCGTCGACAGGGATACGCAGTATTTT.

V is TRBV13 and J is TRBJ2-7, with 10 bases that match TRBD1. This CDR3 is 15 amino acids long. Trimming removed 5 bases from V and 1 base from J; junction bases left unmatched: 5. Germline CDR1 reads PRHDT; CDR2 reads FYEKMQ (reference sequence). The CDR3 DNA reads TGTGCCAGCAGCCCGAGACAGGGGGCTTCCTACGAGCAGTACTTC. Protein: CASSPRQGASYEQYF. Combining the CDR3 with reference TRBV13 and TRBJ2-7 gives the whole variable domain AAGVIQSPRHLIKEKRETATLKCYPIPRHDTVYWYQQGPGQDPQFLISFYEKMQSDKGSIPDRFSAQQFSDYHSELNMSSLELGDSALYFCASSPRQGASYEQYFGPGTRLTVT.

J is TRBJ1-5 and V is TRBV15; D not certain. Germline V gene sequence: CDR1 LNHNV, CDR2 YYDKDF (reference sequence). Trimming pared 1 base from V and 4 bases from J, leaving 5 bases between. The CDR3 totals 13 residues. The CDR3 DNA sequence: TGTGCCACCAGCAGAGGAGGGAATCAGCCCCAGCATTTT. Its translation is CATSRGGNQPQHF.

This chain uses TRBV15 with TRBJ2-7; 9 nucleotides agree with TRBD1. After removal of 8 bases from V and 5 bases from J, the junction contained 7 bases not matched to a gene. The CDR3 runs 13 residues. CDR1 is LNHNV and CDR2 is YYDKDF in the germline V gene (reference sequence). The DNA for the CDR3 is TGTGCCACCTCTAGGGACAGGGAAAACGAGCAGTACTTC. Translating it yields CATSRDRENEQYF.

The rearrangement links TRBV14 to TRBJ2-3; perhaps TRBD2 as D (6 bases). V lost 1 base and J lost 10, with 15 bases in between. The CDR3 has 14 residues. The germline gives CDR1 SGHDN, CDR2 FVKESK. The CDR3 protein is CASSQVVLGGAQYF. The CDR3 DNA sequence: TGTGCCAGCAGCCAAGTCGTGCTGGGGGGTGCGCAGTATTTT.

The J gene is TRBJ1-2, the V gene TRBV9, with 9 bases fitting TRBD1. This CDR3 spans 13 amino acids. V was pared by 4 bases and J by 7 bases, with 5 bases of the junction left unmatched. CDR1 SGDLS and CDR2 YYNGEE come from the germline V gene. The CDR3 spells CASSTQGAGGYTF. The CDR3 coding sequence is TGTGCCAGCAGCACACAGGGGGCTGGTGGCTACACCTTC. Full variable domain (rest looked up from reference TRBV9 and TRBJ1-2): DSGVTQTPKHLITATGQRVTLRCSPRSGDLSVYWYQQSLDQGLQFLIQYYNGEERAKGNILERFSAQQFPDLHSELNLSSLELGDSALYFCASSTQGAGGYTFGSGTRLTVV.

V gene TRBV28 combines with J gene TRBJ1-1, with 8 bases aligning to TRBD1. The CDR3 runs 13 residues. Looked up from germline, CDR1 is MDHEN and CDR2 is SYDVKM. J was trimmed by 8 bases and V by 5 bases; bases with no gene match: 7. This CDR3 reads CASSPPRTGEAFF. DNA for the CDR3: TGTGCCAGCAGTCCCCCGCGGACAGGGGAAGCTTTCTTT.

The CDR3 DNA sequence: TGTGCCAGCAGTTTAGGACAGCATCAGCCCCAGCATTTT. This codes for CASSLGQHQPQHF. The chain is built from TRBV27 and TRBJ1-5; TRBD1 is a possible D gene (6 bases). This CDR3 region has 13 residues. Germline-derived CDR1 and CDR2 are MNHEY and SMNVEV (reference sequence). V was clipped by 2 bases and J by 5 bases, with 7 bases between them.

The V and J genes are TRBV29-1 and TRBJ2-1; D unclear. There are 12 residues in the CDR3. The ends were cut back, 2 bases at V and 2 bases at J, with 4 bases in the middle. Germline-derived CDR1 and CDR2 are SQVTM and ANQGSEA. The chain's CDR3 is CSVERPYNEQFF. CDR3 nucleotide sequence: TGCAGCGTTGAACGTCCCTACAATGAGCAGTTCTTC.

Concerning this clone itself: This sample also contains other DNA sequences that code for the same CDR3. The chain couples TRBV5-1 to TRBJ2-1, with TRBD2 matching 11 bases. Germline loops: CDR1 SGHRS, CDR2 YFSETQ. Unmatched junction bases numbered 4, after V lost 4 bases and J lost 4 bases. This CDR3 is built from 15 residues. Here the CDR3 reads CASSPLAGEYNEQFF. In nucleotides, the CDR3 is TGCGCCAGCAGCCCACTAGCGGGGGAGTACAATGAGCAGTTCTTC. Variable domain in full (rest from reference TRBV5-1 and TRBJ2-1): KAGVTQTPRYLIKTRGQQVTLSCSPISGHRSVSWYQQTPGQGLQFLFEYFSETQRNKGNFPGRFSGRQFSNSRSEMNVSTLELGDSALYLCASSPLAGEYNEQFFGPGTRLTVL.

In this sample, this clone turned up once. The chain combines TRBV28 with TRBJ1-2, with 12 nucleotides matching TRBD1. CDR3 length: 18 amino acids. Germline CDR1 reads MDHEN; CDR2 reads SYDVKM. Trimming cost V 0 bases and J 2 bases; bases outside gene matches: 7. CDR3 in amino acids: CASSLWARGQGANYGYTF. The CDR3 DNA is TGTGCCAGCAGTTTATGGGCCCGGGGACAGGGGGCAAACTATGGCTACACCTTC.

This clone was seen only once. V is TRBV9 and J is TRBJ2-1, with a possible D match to TRBD2 (6 bases). The V end was cut by 0 bases, the J end by 2 bases, with 9 bases between. Germline CDR1 SGDLS, CDR2 YYNGEE. CDR3 size: 15 residues. CDR3 bases: TGTGCCAGCAGCGTAGGCGGGGATCCCTACAATGAGCAGTTCTTC. Protein: CASSVGGDPYNEQFF.

The chain joins TRBV7-9 to TRBJ2-1; 8 bases fit TRBD2. This CDR3 contains 15 residues. The germline V gene has CDR1 SEHNR and CDR2 FQNEAQ (reference sequence). Unmatched junction bases numbered 7, after V lost 5 bases and J lost 4 bases. CDR3 in amino acids: CASSTGLGIYNEQFF. The DNA of the CDR3 is TGTGCCAGCAGCACGGGACTAGGAATATACAATGAGCAGTTCTTC.

The rearrangement joins TRBV25-1 to TRBJ2-2; 9 bases map to TRBD1. The CDR3 extends over 15 amino acids. The ends lost 8 bases at V and 5 bases at J; junction bases unmatched: 9. Germline CDR1 MGHDK, CDR2 SYGVNS. Here the CDR3 DNA reads TGTGCCAGCTTCAGAGGGACAGGGAGGACCGGGGAGCTGTTTTTT. Its protein product is CASFRGTGRTGELFF.

The DNA for the CDR3 is TGTGCCAGCACAGGGGGCGTTCAGCCCCAGCATTTT. Translation gives CASTGGVQPQHF. The rearrangement joins TRBV28 to TRBJ1-5; the match to TRBD1 covers 8 bases. V shed 7 bases, J shed 6 bases, and the junction held 2 bases outside the gene matches. The CDR3 contains 12 residues. The germline V gene has CDR1 MDHEN and CDR2 SYDVKM. Full variable domain (remainder filled in from reference TRBV28 and TRBJ1-5): DVKVTQSSRYLVKRTGEKVFLECVQDMDHENMFWYRQDPGLGLRLIYFSYDVKMKEKGDIPEGYSVSREKKERFSLILESASTNQTSMYLCASTGGVQPQHFGDGTRLSIL.

DNA of the CDR3: TGTGCCAGCAGTGAGCGGACAGCCAACACTGAAGCTTTCTTT. Amino acids: CASSERTANTEAFF. The rearrangement links TRBV27 to TRBJ1-1; tentative D call: TRBD1 (6 bases). The CDR3 spans 14 residues. Germline V gene data show CDR1 as MNHEY and CDR2 as SMNVEV (reference sequence). V lost 5 bases and J 2 bases, leaving 12 bases between the germline ends.